These 2 T cell receptor beta chains came from one sample sequenced in a study of T-cell reconstitution after alpha-beta-depleted transplantation in children. A TCRbeta library incorporating unique molecular identifiers was prepared. One entry per CDR3 protein, called by TCRdb with MiXCR from the PCR reads. The sample contains 300,000 to 400,000 distinct CDR3 sequences, more than 20% of which appear only once. The sequencing used PBMCs, mostly from graft donor cells, collected 180 days after TCRalphabeta/CD19-depleted stem cell transplant. These receptors were obtained from a male patient younger than 18 who had a stem cell transplant for acute lymphoblastic leukemia, so the T cells may come from the graft donor.

This rearrangement joins TRBV5-1 to TRBJ2-2; D unresolved. Between the trimmed V and J ends, which lost 1 base and 0 bases, there was a span of 10 bases. Germline CDR1 SGHRS, CDR2 YFSETQ. This CDR3 is built from 16 residues. The CDR3 region is CASSLRATSNTGELFF. CDR3 in DNA: TGCGCCAGCAGCTTGCGGGCCACCTCGAACACCGGGGAGCTGTTTTTT.

The chain carries TRBV20-1 and TRBJ1-5, with a weak D call TRBD1 (5 bases). CDR3 length: 14 amino acids. Germline V gives CDR1 DFQATT, CDR2 SNEGSKA (reference sequence). Trimming took off 0 bases at V and 6 bases at J, with 12 bases between the two ends. CDR3 sequence: CSARDRGSAQPQHF. For the CDR3, the DNA is TGCAGTGCTAGAGATCGGGGGTCAGCTCAGCCCCAGCATTTT.